This T cell receptor (beta chain) was recovered during a study of OX40 agonist ivuxolimab in advanced cancers. Study context: At 65% to 85% male, the cohort had a mean age of about 60 years, ranging from about 23 to 80.

Profiling relied on immunoSEQ multiplex PCR, and the TCRdb table lists in-frame clones only, not all of them. The table shows about 14,000 clones, with 70% to 85% occurring only once. CDR1 and CDR2 from the germline V gene are SGHRS and YFSETQ. CDR3 size: 15 residues. The V and J ends lost 4 bases and 6 bases, in that order; junction bases with no gene match: 9. This clone is a singleton in its sample. The sample in question was CD4+ or CD8+ T cells sorted from blood, obtained in a trial of the OX40 agonist ivuxolimab. V is TRBV5-1 and J is TRBJ2-3, with 9 bases lining up with TRBD1. The source is an adult with an advanced solid tumor such as melanoma, head and neck, liver or kidney cancer. CDR3 coding DNA: TGCGCCAGCAGCGACGGGACAGGGAGAGAGGATACGCAGTATTTT. Protein: CASSDGTGREDTQYF.